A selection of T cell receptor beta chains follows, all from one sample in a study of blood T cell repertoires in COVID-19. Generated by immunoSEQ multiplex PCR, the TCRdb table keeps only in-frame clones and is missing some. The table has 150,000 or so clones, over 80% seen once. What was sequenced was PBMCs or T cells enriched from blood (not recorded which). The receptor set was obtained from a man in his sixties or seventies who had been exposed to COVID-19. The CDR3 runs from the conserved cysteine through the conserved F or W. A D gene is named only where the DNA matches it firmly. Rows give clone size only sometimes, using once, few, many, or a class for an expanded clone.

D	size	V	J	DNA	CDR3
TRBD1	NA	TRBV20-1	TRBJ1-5	TGCAGTGCTAGTGGAAATACTCCGGGACAGGGGTTCAATCAGCCCCAGCATTTT	CSASGNTPGQGFNQPQHF
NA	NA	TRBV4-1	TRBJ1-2	TGCGCCAGCAGCCAAGCGAGCACGGTGCATATCTATGGCTACACCTTC	CASSQASTVHIYGYTF
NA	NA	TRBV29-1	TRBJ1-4	TGCAGCGTGCCTATTGGGGGCAAGAATGAAAAACTGTTTTTT	CSVPIGGKNEKLFF
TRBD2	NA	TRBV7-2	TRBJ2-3	TGTGCCAGCAGCTTAGCCCCAGGGCGTAGCGGGAGGGCCTTAAATACGCAGTATTTT	CASSLAPGRSGRALNTQYF
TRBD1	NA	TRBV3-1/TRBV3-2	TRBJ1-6	TGTGCCAGCAGCCAAGGGACAGGGGACATCTGGAATTCACCCCTCCACTTT	CASSQGTGDIWNSPLHF
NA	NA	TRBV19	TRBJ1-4	TGTGCCTCGGCCAGGACGGGGGAAAAACTGTTTTTT	CASARTGEKLFF
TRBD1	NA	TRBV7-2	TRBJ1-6	TGTGCCAGCAGCTTGGGTTCCGGGACAGAGGGTTCACCCCTCCACTTT	CASSLGSGTEGSPLHF
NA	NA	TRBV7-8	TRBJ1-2	TGTGCCAGCAGCTTAGATATCTATGGCTACACCTTC	CASSLDIYGYTF
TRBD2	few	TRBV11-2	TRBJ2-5	TGTGCCAGCAGCTTAGCAGGCGGGGGGGCGTTGGAGACCCAGTACTTC	CASSLAGGGALETQYF
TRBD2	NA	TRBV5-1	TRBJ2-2	TGCGCCAGCCGACCGACTAGCGGCACGAACACCGGGGAGCTGTTTTTT	CASRPTSGTNTGELFF
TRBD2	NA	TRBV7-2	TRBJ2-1	TGTGCCAGCAGCTTGGCACTAGCGGGAGCCATTGAGCAGTTCTTC	CASSLALAGAIEQFF
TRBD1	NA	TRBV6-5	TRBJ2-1	TGTGCCAGCAGTTACTCTTCCGGGGACAGTAAGCAGTTCTTC	CASSYSSGDSKQFF
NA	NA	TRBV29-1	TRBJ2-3	TGCAGCGTCCGAAGGTCTAGCTCTAGCACAGATACGCAGTATTTT	CSVRRSSSSTDTQYF
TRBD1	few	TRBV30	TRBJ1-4	TGTGCCTGGAGTAGCCAGGGGGCCGGAAAACTGTTTTTT	CAWSSQGAGKLFF
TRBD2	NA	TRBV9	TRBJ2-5	TGTGCCAGCAGCGTAGCTAGCGGGGGGGCCCTCCAAGAGACCCAGTACTTC	CASSVASGGALQETQYF
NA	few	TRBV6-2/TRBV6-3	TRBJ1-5	TGTGCCAGCAGTGTTGACAGGCGCAATCAGCCCCAGCATTTT	CASSVDRRNQPQHF
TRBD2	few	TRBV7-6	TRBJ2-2	TGTGCCAGCAGCTCGCCGACTAGCGGGAGGGGCACCGGGGAGCTGTTTTTT	CASSSPTSGRGTGELFF
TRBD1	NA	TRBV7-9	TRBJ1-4	TGTGCCAGCAACTACGGGACAGGGAATGAAAAACTGTTTTTT	CASNYGTGNEKLFF
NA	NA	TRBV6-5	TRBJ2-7	TGTGCCAGTTACTCTACCTACGAATACGAGCAGTACTTC	CASYSTYEYEQYF
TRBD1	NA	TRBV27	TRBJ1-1	TGTGCCAGCAGTCCCGGGACAGGCGGGATGAACACTGAAGCTTTCTTT	CASSPGTGGMNTEAFF
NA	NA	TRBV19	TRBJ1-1	TGTGCCAGTAGGGTGGCCACTGAAGCTTTCTTT	CASRVATEAFF
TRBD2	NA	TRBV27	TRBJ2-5	TGTGCCAGCAGTCCGGGACTAGCGGCGGAGACCCAGTACTTC	CASSPGLAAETQYF
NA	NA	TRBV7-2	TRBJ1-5	TGTGCCAGCAGCTTATTCCAGGGTGTCAATCAGCCCCAGCATTTT	CASSLFQGVNQPQHF
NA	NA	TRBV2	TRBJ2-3	TGTGCCAGCAGAAAGGGGGACAGCACAGATACGCAGTATTTT	CASRKGDSTDTQYF
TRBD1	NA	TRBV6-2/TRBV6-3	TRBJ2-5	TGTGCCAGCAGTTACGGTGGACAGGTTGGAGAGACCCAGTACTTC	CASSYGGQVGETQYF
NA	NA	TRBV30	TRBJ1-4	TGTGCCTGGAAAGTCCCAGGGGTAATCGCAACTAATGAAAAACTGTTTTTT	CAWKVPGVIATNEKLFF
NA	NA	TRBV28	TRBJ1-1	TGTGCCAGCAGGGAGGGGTTGAGTGAAGCTTTCTTT	CASREGLSEAFF
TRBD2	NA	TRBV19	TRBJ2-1	TGTGCCAGTAGTCGGGGACTAGCGGGCAATGAGCAGTTCTTC	CASSRGLAGNEQFF
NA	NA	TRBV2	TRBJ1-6	TGTGCCACCAGGGCCGCCTATAATTCACCCCTCCACTTT	CATRAAYNSPLHF
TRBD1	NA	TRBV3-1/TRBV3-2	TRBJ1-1	TGTGCCAGCAGCCAAGGGACAGGGGCGAACACTGAAGCTTTCTTT	CASSQGTGANTEAFF
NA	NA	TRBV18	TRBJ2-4	TGTGCCAGCTCACGGTTTAATCAGGGAAAAAACATTCAGTACTTC	CASSRFNQGKNIQYF
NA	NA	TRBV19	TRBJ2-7	TGTGCCAGTAGTATAGCAGTGGGCCCGGCTAGGAGGAAGGACTACGAGCAGTACTTC	CASSIAVGPARRKDYEQYF
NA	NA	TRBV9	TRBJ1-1	TGTGCCAGCAGCCCCCCCGGCAGGGCAGCTGAAGCTTTCTTT	CASSPPGRAAEAFF
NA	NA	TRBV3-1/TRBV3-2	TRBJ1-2	TGTGCCAGCAGCCAAATGGGAGGCGGGGGAAAAGCACGCTCTGGCTACACCTTC	CASSQMGGGGKARSGYTF
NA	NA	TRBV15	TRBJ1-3	TGTGCCACCAGCAGAGATGCCGGGGATCGGGGAAACACCATATATTTT	CATSRDAGDRGNTIYF
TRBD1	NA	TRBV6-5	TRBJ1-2	TGTGCCAGCAGTTACGGTCCCCAGGGGGCTGACTATGGCTACACCTTC	CASSYGPQGADYGYTF
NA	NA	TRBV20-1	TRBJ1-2	TGCAGTGTTTCTCAGGGTTGGGGCTACACCTTC	CSVSQGWGYTF
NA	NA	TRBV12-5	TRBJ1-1	TGTGCTAGTGGCCAGACACCAAACACTGAAGCTTTCTTT	CASGQTPNTEAFF
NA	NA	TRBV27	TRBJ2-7	TGTGCCAGCAGAGTTGAGGGTTCCCACGAGCAGTACTTC	CASRVEGSHEQYF
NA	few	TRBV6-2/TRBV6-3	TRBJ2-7	TGTGCCAGCAGTTACTTATCGTCCTACGAGCAGTACTTC	CASSYLSSYEQYF
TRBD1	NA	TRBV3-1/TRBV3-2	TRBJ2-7	TGTGCCAGCAGCCGGAATAGCCCCGGGACAGGGTCTCTTTGGCAGTACTTC	CASSRNSPGTGSLWQYF
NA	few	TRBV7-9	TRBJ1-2	TGTGCCAGCAGCTTACGGGACTTTAACTATGGCTACACCTTC	CASSLRDFNYGYTF
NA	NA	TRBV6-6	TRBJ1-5	TGTGCCAGCAGCCCCGGGGGGCAAGGACAGCCCCAGCATTTT	CASSPGGQGQPQHF
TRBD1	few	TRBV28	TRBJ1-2	TGTGCCAGCAGTTTAACAGGGGGTCTCTATGGCTACACCTTC	CASSLTGGLYGYTF
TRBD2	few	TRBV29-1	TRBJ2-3	TGCAGCGCTCCCGGGGGGGGAGATACGCAGTATTTT	CSAPGGGDTQYF
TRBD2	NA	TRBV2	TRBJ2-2	TGTGCCAGCAGATCAGGGGGACTAGCGGGAGCCTCGAACACCGGGGAGCTGTTTTTT	CASRSGGLAGASNTGELFF
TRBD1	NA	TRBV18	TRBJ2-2	TGTGCCAGCTCACCAGACAGCGGGACAGGGGTCACCGGGGAGCTGTTTTTT	CASSPDSGTGVTGELFF
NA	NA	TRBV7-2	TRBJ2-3	TGTGCCAGCAGCTTAGCCATTGGTGGGAGGGGGGTAGATACGCAGTATTTT	CASSLAIGGRGVDTQYF
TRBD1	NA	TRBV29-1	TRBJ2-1	TGCAGCGTTGACGCCGGGACAGGGGGTATAGGTGAGCAGTTCTTC	CSVDAGTGGIGEQFF
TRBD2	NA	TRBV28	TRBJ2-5	TGTGCCAGCAAGTCAGCGGGAAAAGAGACCCAGTACTTC	CASKSAGKETQYF
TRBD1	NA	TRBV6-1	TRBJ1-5	TGTGCCAGCAGTGAAGCTTGGACAGGCCACAATCAGCCCCAGCATTTT	CASSEAWTGHNQPQHF
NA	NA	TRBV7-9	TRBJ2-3	TGTGCCAGCAGCCCGTGGACTGTCCCTAGCACAGATACGCAGTATTTT	CASSPWTVPSTDTQYF
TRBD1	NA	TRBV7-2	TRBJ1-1	TGTGCCAGCAGCTTCCGAGGACAGGGGGGGAACACTGAAGCTTTCTTT	CASSFRGQGGNTEAFF